Sequencing of this T cell receptor (beta chain) was carried out in a study of cytomegalovirus exposure and HLA in healthy donors. The V and J ends lost 8 bases and 5 bases respectively, with 12 bases between them. Germline loops: CDR1 SGHDN, CDR2 FVKESK. The CDR3 length is 12 residues. It was with 60 Vbeta and 13 Jbeta primers that the PCR ran. The method was immunoSEQ multiplex PCR; TCRdb's version includes in-frame clones alone and lacks a portion of them. The repertoire includes around 200,000 clones, more than 65% of them detected once, and roughly 1.2% sits in the top ten. The chain combines TRBV14 with TRBJ1-1; D may be TRBD1 (6 bases). Sequenced input: PBMCs. The source is a girl aged 2 to 9 in good health and CMV-seropositive. The CDR3: CASQGTQTEAFF. CDR3 nucleotides: TGTGCCAGCCAGGGGACGCAAACTGAAGCTTTCTTT.